This T cell receptor beta chain was sequenced during a study of shared clonotypes between healthy human individuals. The naive CD8 population came from CD45RO-negative cells selected for CCR7, without terminally differentiated effector memory CD45RA+ cells. This CDR3 is 14 amino acids long. Looked up from germline, CDR1 is PRHDT and CDR2 is FYEKMQ (reference sequence). V trimming: 5 bases; J trimming: 3 bases; junction bases outside the gene matches: 5. The assay was immunoSEQ multiplex PCR, and TCRdb's table has in-frame clones only and misses some. Among around 1.9 million clones, just over 90% were seen once, and the ten largest hold 1.5% to 2%.

Sequencing was done on a sample of naive CD8+ T cells from PBMCs. The rearrangement joins TRBV13 to TRBJ2-7; TRBD2 agrees at 9 bases. The receptor was isolated from a man aged 18 to 30 in good health. Some clones in this sample may be carry-over from other donors' samples. CDR3 in DNA: TGTGCCAGCAGCCCGTTAGCGGGGGACTACGAGCAGTACTTC. Its protein product is CASSPLAGDYEQYF.